A selection of T cell receptor beta chains follows, all from one sample in a study of shared clonotypes between healthy human individuals. Sequencing was performed with immunoSEQ multiplex PCR; in TCRdb, only in-frame clones are kept and a portion is missing. The table records over a million clones, approximately 78% of them present only once. Sequencing input: memory CD4+ T cells from PBMCs. The receptors derive from a man aged 18 to 29 in good health. Some clones in this sample may be carry-over from other donors' samples. Each CDR3 is given with its conserved first and last residue. A D gene is named only where the DNA matches it firmly. Size values are once, few and many counts, or a class for expanded clones, and some rows have none.

>-|TRBJ2-3|-|TRBV4-2
CASSLLPTSTADTQYF
TGTGCCAGCAGCCTTTTACCGACTTCCACGGCAGATACGCAGTATTTT
>-|TRBJ1-2|TRBD1|TRBV5-8
CASRLRQGSRGYTF
TGTGCCAGCAGGCTCCGACAGGGTTCGCGCGGCTACACCTTC
>-|TRBJ1-5|TRBD1|TRBV18
CASSPTGVNQPQHF
TGTGCCAGCTCACCAACAGGGGTCAATCAGCCCCAGCATTTT
>many|TRBJ2-5|TRBD1|TRBV5-1
CASSGTGAETQYF
TGCGCCAGCAGTGGGACAGGGGCAGAGACCCAGTACTTC
>-|TRBJ1-1|-|TRBV27
CASSLRTPRGHTEAFF
TGTGCCAGCAGTTTAAGGACCCCCAGGGGTCACACTGAAGCTTTCTTT
>-|TRBJ1-3|-|TRBV5-1
CASSEGPGNTIYF
TGCGCCAGCAGCGAGGGGCCTGGAAACACCATATATTTT
>few|TRBJ2-5|-|TRBV6-5
CASSSDGQQTQYF
TGTGCCAGCAGCTCGGACGGTCAGCAGACCCAGTACTTC
>-|TRBJ1-1|-|TRBV29-1
CSVLRTEYDEAFF
TGCAGCGTTCTACGGACAGAATATGATGAAGCTTTCTTT
>-|TRBJ2-7|TRBD1|TRBV7-3
CASSLRRGPNYEQYF
TGTGCCAGCAGCTTAAGAAGGGGGCCGAATTACGAGCAGTACTTC
>few|TRBJ1-2|-|TRBV7-2
CASSLDTNYGYTF
TGTGCCAGCAGCTTGGACACTAACTATGGCTACACCTTC
>once|TRBJ1-2|TRBD1|TRBV5-4
CAGKGQGGYGYTF
TGTGCCGGAAAAGGACAGGGGGGATATGGCTACACCTTC
>few|TRBJ2-5|TRBD2|TRBV11-2
CASRYLRGRTTETQYF
TGTGCCAGCAGGTACCTTCGCGGGAGGACGACGGAGACCCAGTACTTC
>few|TRBJ2-2|TRBD2|TRBV7-3
CASSLGTSTGELFF
TGTGCCAGCAGCCTCGGGACTAGCACCGGGGAGCTGTTTTTT
>-|TRBJ2-5|TRBD1|TRBV2
CASRGDRQETQYF
TGTGCCAGCAGGGGGGACAGGCAAGAGACCCAGTACTTC
>-|TRBJ1-2|-|TRBV12-5
CASGLPQGSRPTF
TGTGCTAGTGGTTTGCCGCAGGGGAGCCGCCCCACCTTC
>-|TRBJ2-1|TRBD2|TRBV4-3
CASRAGLATGHEQFF
TGCGCCAGCAGGGCGGGACTAGCGACAGGCCATGAGCAGTTCTTC
>-|TRBJ2-1|-|TRBV28
CASSLGENEQFF
TGTGCCAGCAGTTTAGGGGAGAATGAGCAGTTCTTC
>-|TRBJ2-1|-|TRBV6-1
CATTGQPGTNEQFF
TGTGCCACTACTGGACAGCCCGGGACCAATGAGCAGTTCTTC
>-|TRBJ2-5|TRBD1|TRBV5-1
CASSLAGQGETQYF
TGCGCCAGCAGCTTGGCGGGACAGGGAGAGACCCAGTACTTC
>-|TRBJ1-2|TRBD1|TRBV23-1
CASSQPPRDSYGYTF
TGCGCCAGCAGTCAACCACCTCGGGACAGCTATGGCTACACCTTC
>-|TRBJ1-4|-|TRBV29-1
CSGLGTTNEKLFF
TGCAGCGGATTGGGGACTACTAATGAAAAACTGTTTTTT
>-|TRBJ1-6|TRBD1|TRBV2
CASSLRGQGATPLHF
TGTGCCAGCAGCCTCCGAGGACAGGGGGCCACACCCCTCCACTTT
>-|TRBJ2-7|-|TRBV11-2
CASSSVWTDEEQYF
TGTGCCAGCAGCTCTGTTTGGACCGATGAAGAGCAGTACTTC
>-|TRBJ2-1|-|TRBV6-5
CASRPGVAYNEQFF
TGTGCCAGCAGACCAGGGGTGGCCTACAATGAGCAGTTCTTC
>-|TRBJ1-1|-|TRBV27
CASSPRWDMNTEAFF
TGTGCCAGCAGTCCCCGATGGGATATGAACACTGAAGCTTTCTTT
>-|TRBJ2-7|TRBD2|TRBV18
CASSPVPGGNNYEQYF
TGTGCCAGCTCACCAGTCCCGGGGGGTAATAACTACGAGCAGTACTTC
>-|TRBJ1-4|-|TRBV29-1
CSVEDGAVEKLFF
TGCAGCGTTGAAGATGGTGCAGTTGAAAAACTGTTTTTT
>-|TRBJ2-1|TRBD2|TRBV11-2
CASSLKSGRAYNEQFF
TGTGCCAGCAGCCTTAAAAGCGGGAGGGCTTACAATGAGCAGTTCTTC
>-|TRBJ2-3|-|TRBV30
CAWSPGEGTQYF
TGTGCCTGGAGCCCAGGGGAGGGTACGCAGTATTTT